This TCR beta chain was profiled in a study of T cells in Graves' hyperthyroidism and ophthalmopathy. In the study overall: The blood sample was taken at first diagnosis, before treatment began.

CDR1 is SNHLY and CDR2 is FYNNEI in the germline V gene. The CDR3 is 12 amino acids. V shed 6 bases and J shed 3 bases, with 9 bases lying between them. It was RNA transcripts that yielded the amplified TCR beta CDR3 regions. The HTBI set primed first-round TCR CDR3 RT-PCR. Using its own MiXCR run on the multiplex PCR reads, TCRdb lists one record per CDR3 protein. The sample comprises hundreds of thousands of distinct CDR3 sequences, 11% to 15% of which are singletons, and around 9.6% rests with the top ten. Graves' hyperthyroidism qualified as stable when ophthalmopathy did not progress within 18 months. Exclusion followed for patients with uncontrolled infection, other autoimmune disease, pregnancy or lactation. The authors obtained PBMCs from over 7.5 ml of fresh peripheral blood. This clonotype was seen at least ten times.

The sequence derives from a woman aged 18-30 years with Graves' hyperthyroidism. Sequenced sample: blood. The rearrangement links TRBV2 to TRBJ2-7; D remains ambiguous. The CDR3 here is CASRDHLYEQYF. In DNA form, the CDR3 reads TGTGCCAGCAGGGACCACCTCTACGAGCAGTACTTC.